These T cell receptor beta chains were read from a single sample in a study of blood T cell repertoires in COVID-19. The repertoire was sequenced with immunoSEQ multiplex PCR; TCRdb's copy has only in-frame clones and lacks some. The data contain 200,000 to 250,000 clones, 75% to 85% of them singletons. Sequenced input: peripheral blood. These receptors were obtained from a woman aged 45 to 65 with acute or convalescent COVID-19. The CDR3 runs from the conserved cysteine through the conserved F or W. Fields, in order: D gene, J gene, clone size, V gene, CDR3 protein, CDR3 DNA. D genes are given only for firm matches. The listing skips clone size in some rows; elsewhere it reads once, few, many or a size class.

NA TRBJ2-3 NA TRBV14 CASSQDGALDTQYF TGTGCCAGCAGCCAAGATGGGGCTTTAGATACGCAGTATTTT
NA TRBJ1-2 NA TRBV6-5 CASRTDNRYGYTF TGTGCCAGCAGGACCGACAATCGCTATGGCTACACCTTC
NA TRBJ2-3 NA TRBV12-1 CASSFACGGGTDTQYF TGTGCCAGCAGCTTTGCGTGTGGAGGGGGCACAGATACGCAGTATTTT
NA TRBJ1-2 NA TRBV15 CATSRDGYSYYGYTF TGTGCCACCAGCAGAGATGGATACAGCTACTATGGCTACACCTTC
TRBD1 TRBJ1-4 once TRBV28 CASSLTGGLSEKLFF TGTGCCAGCAGTTTAACAGGGGGGTTGTCTGAAAAACTGTTTTTT
TRBD2 TRBJ2-1 NA TRBV11-2 CASRSGSYNEQFF TGTGCCAGTCGAAGCGGGAGCTACAATGAGCAGTTCTTC
NA TRBJ1-1 NA TRBV20-1 CSAGVDAFF TGCAGTGCGGGAGTTGACGCTTTCTTT
TRBD1 TRBJ2-4 NA TRBV28 CATAPTGDANIQYF TGTGCCACCGCCCCGACAGGGGATGCGAACATTCAGTACTTC
NA TRBJ2-7 NA TRBV28 CASQVRDKTYEQYF TGTGCCAGCCAAGTTAGGGACAAGACCTACGAGCAGTACTTC
NA TRBJ1-3 NA TRBV30 CAWSVGGRNTIYF TGTGCCTGGAGTGTAGGTGGGAGGAACACCATATATTTT
TRBD1 TRBJ2-2 once TRBV7-3 CASSLRVIGTGGSGELFF TGTGCCAGCAGCTTAAGGGTTATAGGGACAGGGGGCTCCGGGGAGCTGTTTTTT
NA TRBJ2-4 NA TRBV7-9 CASSLGPRGAKNIQYF TGTGCCAGCAGCTTAGGGCCCCGAGGGGCCAAAAACATTCAGTACTTC
TRBD1 TRBJ1-1 NA TRBV7-3 CASSLNQGGTEAFF TGTGCCAGCAGCTTAAATCAGGGGGGCACTGAAGCTTTCTTT
NA TRBJ1-5 NA TRBV12-3/TRBV12-4 CASSFAGYQPQHF TGTGCCAGCAGTTTTGCAGGGTATCAGCCCCAGCATTTT
TRBD1 TRBJ1-1 NA TRBV11-2 CASSRGQVMNTEAFF TGTGCCAGCAGCCGGGGACAGGTCATGAACACTGAAGCTTTCTTT
NA TRBJ1-4 NA TRBV30 CAWSGGQPNEKLFF TGTGCCTGGAGCGGAGGACAGCCTAATGAAAAACTGTTTTTT
TRBD2 TRBJ2-2 NA TRBV7-9 CASSLSGGYSGELFF TGTGCCAGCAGCCTTAGCGGGGGCTATTCCGGGGAGCTGTTTTTT
TRBD1 TRBJ1-1 once TRBV11-2 CASRSGTGMMYTEAFF TGTGCCAGCAGATCCGGGACAGGGATGATGTACACTGAAGCTTTCTTT
TRBD1 TRBJ2-7 NA TRBV5-1 CASSLSGTGVVEQYF TGCGCCAGCAGCTTGTCCGGGACAGGGGTCGTCGAGCAGTACTTC
TRBD1 TRBJ1-5 NA TRBV19 CASSPTGQGALQPQHF TGTGCCAGTAGCCCGACGGGACAGGGGGCTCTTCAGCCCCAGCATTTT
TRBD1 TRBJ2-7 NA TRBV20-1 CSPGQNYEQYF TGCAGTCCGGGACAGAACTACGAGCAGTACTTC
TRBD2 TRBJ2-1 once TRBV18 CASSPPGGGPDNEQFF TGTGCCAGCTCACCTCCCGGGGGGGGGCCCGACAATGAGCAGTTCTTC
NA TRBJ2-2 NA TRBV6-4 CASRMTGISGELFF TGTGCCAGCAGGATGACAGGTATCTCCGGGGAGCTGTTTTTT